The TCR beta chain described here comes from a study of cytomegalovirus exposure and HLA in healthy donors (dated 2017 in TCRdb). Looking at the study overall: An earlier analysis of approximately 640 of the donors reported roughly 270 Gb of sequence data and roughly 110 million unique TCR beta sequences from some 180 million T cells. The study was designed to test whether signatures of past pathogen exposure could be identified by cataloging public T cell receptors. Of the roughly 390 genotyped donors, 70% to 90% were placed in the genetic ancestry cluster associated with self-reported Caucasian donors. The study used immunosequencing to profile the T cell repertoires of approximately 650 subjects and linked those repertoires to cytomegalovirus serostatus. Typing coverage varied by locus: roughly 629-630 donors for A, B, C, DRB1 and DQB1; about 520 for DQA1; over 600 for DPA1; under 490 for DPB1. Every discovery cohort repertoire had been produced on one sequencing platform. In the later analysis, no new phenotypic data were used to find candidate immune exposures; instead, reliance was placed on TCR beta sequences and their occurrence across donors. A later analysis re-examined previously published TCR beta repertoires from more than 550 donors and added high-resolution HLA genotyping to investigate patterns of TCR occurrence. An earlier analysis of some 500 of the donors applied high-throughput TCR beta sequencing to assess whether each TCR beta V gene segment acted as functional or pseudogenic. Four to six DR-DQ haplotypes were handled as single units for association and clustering, since linkage in the cohort was strong. Alongside the repertoire data, information on donor age, sex, ethnicity and CMV serostatus was compiled. About 280 gigabases of sequencing data and around 88 million unique TCR sequences made up an early release that covered approximately 700 HLA-typed donors. A separate validation cohort of approximately 130 different subjects was used in addition to the approximately 610-subject first cohort. On average, 235,054 unique TCR beta nucleotide sequences were sequenced per donor among 398 genotyped donors of the cohort, with 15% to 20% of those sequences being non-productive. To predict cytomegalovirus infection status, the study brought together high-throughput TCR immunosequencing, statistical association of individual TCRs with disease status, and machine learning. HLA typing included class I and class II loci at four-digit resolution. In a later genetic analysis, genome-wide SNP genotypes for about 65% of the roughly 700 donors were used, and that subset was treated as a discovery cohort. Results and caveats for the whole study, not just this receptor: Compared with equally common non-associated chains, HLA-associated TCR beta chains in a later analysis were more clonally expanded and had lower generation probabilities. Roughly uniform sequencing depth across donors was assumed in presence/absence analyses, although this assumption may not hold. In a later analysis, most CMV-associated TCR beta chains were found to appear HLA-restricted, with HLA associations seemingly driven largely by CMV exposure. A group of highly shared sequence variants was considered likely to be a technical artifact of the sequencing pipeline. The authors suggested that the approach could potentially be generalized to other disease states and immunological phenotypes. A few of the identified cytomegalovirus-associated TCR beta chains were confirmed in vitro to be specific for cytomegalovirus antigens. In a later analysis, several top co-occurrence clusters were reported to appear linked to parvovirus B19, influenza, CMV and Epstein-Barr virus. A later analysis found that TCR association rates varied across HLA loci, with DRB1 alleles showing the most associated TCRs and HLA-C alleles the fewest. While some public TCRs were present in many individuals, most TCR sequences turned up only very rarely across donors. Because HLA typing was unavailable for some donors at each locus, only the typed subset was used in association tests. Strong co-occurrence of HLA alleles, especially DR and DQ, made assigning TCR associations to individual alleles difficult. At a false discovery rate of 0.05, a later analysis linked fewer than 20,000 TCR beta sequences to specific HLA alleles. A further reported finding was that TCR beta sequences accurately predicted the HLA-A and HLA-B alleles for most subjects in the first cohort. An association between a missense DCLRE1C variant and V-gene and J-gene trimming of TCR beta chains was found in a later genetic analysis and replicated in an independent cohort. In an earlier analysis of around 600 of the donors, most TCR beta V segments appeared in productive rearrangements about 87% or about 30% of the time, broadly matching IMGT annotations. In the study, 164 TCR beta chains were listed as associated with cytomegalovirus. Correlated functional status among segregating V segments might be attributable to linkage disequilibrium, but an unknown experimental factor could not be ruled out. Because counts were too low, approximately 15 rarely observed V segments, including chromosome 9 orphons, were excluded from the earlier analysis of under 650 of the donors. In both the original and validation cohorts, the classifier was reported to diagnose cytomegalovirus status with high specificity and sensitivity. For the cohort, immune exposure information was limited to CMV serostatus. Only TCR beta chains were sequenced in this cohort, and the absence of alpha or paired-chain data limited detectable features. Some IMGT-functional V segments, including TRBV6-2 and TRBV6-3, could not be told apart with the 87-base-pair reads, so those segments were excluded. A later genetic analysis reported fewer N-insertions in productive TCRs among donors in an Asian-associated ancestry cluster than the roughly 670-donor mean.

This clone was counted a single time. What this receptor recognizes is not known. No qualities accompany the bases; no much larger clone lies one base away. Libraries were constructed by the immunoSEQ multiplex PCR assay. For the multiplex PCR, a mixture combining 60 forward primers for TCR Vbeta segments and 13 reverse primers for TCR Jbeta segments was used. A multiplex PCR assay on genomic DNA amplified the CDR3 region of rearranged TCR beta genes. On the Illumina HiSeq System, the amplified TCR beta libraries were sequenced as 87-base-pair reads. The paper's processing steps were these. Across the roughly 700 repertoires, a later analysis counted tens of millions of unique TCR beta chains, roughly 11 million of which were shared by at least two donors. To remove PCR and sequencing errors, raw reads were error-corrected and collapsed into unique sequences using a nearest-neighbor algorithm that merged closely related sequences. Alignment of CDR3 sequences to IMGT reference sequences was used to assign V, D and J gene segments. For a sequence to be retained, at least a six-nucleotide match to both a V gene segment and a J gene segment was required. A rearrangement counted as productive if the CDR3 had no stop codons and remained in frame with V and J, and every other rearrangement counted as non-productive. CDR3 was defined by IMGT convention, running from the second conserved V-encoded cysteine to the conserved J-encoded phenylalanine. Sequences without an unambiguous match to a single V gene segment were excluded from the earlier analysis of 500 to 700 of the donors. In an earlier analysis of several hundred of the donors, V segments were called functional above 56.7% productive rearrangements and were called segregating when the between-donor standard deviation exceeded 5%. A statistical classification framework was built for diagnosing cytomegalovirus status from the catalog of TCR beta chain sequences. In a later analysis, TCR nucleotide sequences were compared against IMGT/GENE-DB human TR gene sequences so that V and J genes could be assigned. In a later analysis, CDR3 sequences and most-parsimonious VDJ recombination scenarios were assigned using the TCRdist pipeline. In a later analysis, each TCR beta chain was defined by its CDR3 amino acid sequence together with its V-gene family, and reads without a unique V-gene family were excluded. In a later analysis, approximately 590 highly shared, low-generation-probability nucleotide sequences were removed to address suspected cross-contamination and a sequencing artifact. A later analysis calculated a clonal expansion index for each public chain from normalized within-repertoire ranks of inferred template counts. A later analysis computed generation probabilities with a VDJ recombination model fitted to out-of-frame rearrangements, and checked the results against IGoR. A later analysis scored TCR-TCR, TCR-HLA and TCR-CMV co-occurrence with hypergeometric tests, applying a repertoire-size bias correction to TCR pairs. To estimate false discovery rates, a later analysis permuted the HLA or CMV assignments 20 times. In a later analysis, co-occurring TCRs were grouped using DBSCAN, and TCRdist sequence similarity was added for clustering within HLA-allele-positive subsets. Co-occurrence clustering excluded repertoires with fewer than 30,000 or more than 120,000 public chains, plus five with anomalous nucleotide sharing. Here the immuneACCESS table is served through TCRdb, limited to in-frame sequences with V and J called. Missing clones are a known gap in these copies; in checked studies unresolved V genes cover under half, and the rest lacks a known reason. The V and J calls and clone size were taken over from that table, and D and trimming were inferred from the DNA. Counted in this sample were 95,000 to 100,000 clones; more than 60% of them appeared once. Over 15% of the sample is held by the ten biggest clonotypes.

From the cysteine up to the phenylalanine, the CDR3 has a length of 11 residues. Left in the record is the CDR3 DNA by itself, 33 bases read in frame from the first base. The CDR1 and CDR2 encoded by the germline V gene (reference sequence) are LNHDA and SQIVND. In total, 500 to 700 healthy bone marrow donors made up the cohort. At the time of sampling, all cohort members were nominally healthy, though unrecorded immune exposures were likely present. The donor was CMV seropositive and was included in the group of approximately 300 seropositive cohort members. A peripheral blood sample was collected from each donor, and TCR beta sequencing was performed on peripheral blood mononuclear cells. The Qiagen DNeasy Blood Extraction Kit was used to extract genomic DNA from the blood cell samples.

The clonotype comes from a man between 60 and 75 years old in good health and CMV-seropositive. The rearranged segments are TRBV19 and TRBJ2-5; the D gene assignment is ambiguous. The tail of the sequence fits TRBJ2-7 better, so the J call may be wrong. Source material: PBMCs. The CDR3 protein is CASSTPYEQYF. Read as DNA, the sequence is TGTGCCAGTAGTACACCCTACGAGCAGTACTTC.